One and the same sample provided the 5 T cell receptor beta chains below, sequenced in a study of human CD8 memory T cell subsets (dated by TCRdb to about 2020). A Human TCR Profiling Kit was used to prepare UMI-labeled 5' RACE TCRbeta libraries. TCRdb reprocessed the reads and lists each CDR3 protein sequence as a single entry, with no DNA. This specimen's table enumerates 9,000 to 15,000 distinct CDR3 sequences. The ten top clones hold around 14% of the sample. Material: CD8+ T cells from PBMCs. Receptors originate from a human donor in good health.

The genes are TRBV29-1 and TRBJ2-1; the D gene TCRdb calls, TRBD1, cannot be checked with no DNA. The CDR3 consists of 15 residues. Germline CDR1 reads SQVTM; CDR2 reads ANQGSEA. CDR3 region: CSVEDLRGGHNEQFF.

The J gene is TRBJ2-7, the V gene TRBV5-1; the D call of TRBD2 rests on TCRdb alone, since no DNA is present to check it. This CDR3 is 14 amino acids long. Germline V gives CDR1 SGHRS, CDR2 YFSETQ. CDR3 sequence: CASSSVETSYEQYF. The full variable domain, completed using reference TRBV5-1 and TRBJ2-7, is KAGVTQTPRYLIKTRGQQVTLSCSPISGHRSVSWYQQTPGQGLQFLFEYFSETQRNKGNFPGRFSGRQFSNSRSEMNVSTLELGDSALYLCASSSVETSYEQYFGPGTRLTVT.

V and J are TRBV4-3 and TRBJ1-6; TCRdb outputs TRBD1, but without DNA this stays unchecked. CDR1 LGHNA and CDR2 YSLEER come from the germline V gene. CDR3 length equals 17 residues. CDR3 sequence: CASSQDRWRGSGSPLHF.

The V and J genes are TRBV20-1 and TRBJ1-3. The CDR3 extends over 11 amino acids. Germline-derived CDR1 and CDR2 are DFQATT and SNEGSKA (reference sequence). The CDR3: CSARGGNTIYF.

The rearrangement uses TRBV27 and TRBJ2-7; TCRdb lists TRBD2, though no DNA is available to test this call. The CDR3 covers 15 residues. CDR1 MNHEY and CDR2 SMNVEV come from the germline V gene (reference sequence). CDR3 region: CASAQPALISYEQYF.